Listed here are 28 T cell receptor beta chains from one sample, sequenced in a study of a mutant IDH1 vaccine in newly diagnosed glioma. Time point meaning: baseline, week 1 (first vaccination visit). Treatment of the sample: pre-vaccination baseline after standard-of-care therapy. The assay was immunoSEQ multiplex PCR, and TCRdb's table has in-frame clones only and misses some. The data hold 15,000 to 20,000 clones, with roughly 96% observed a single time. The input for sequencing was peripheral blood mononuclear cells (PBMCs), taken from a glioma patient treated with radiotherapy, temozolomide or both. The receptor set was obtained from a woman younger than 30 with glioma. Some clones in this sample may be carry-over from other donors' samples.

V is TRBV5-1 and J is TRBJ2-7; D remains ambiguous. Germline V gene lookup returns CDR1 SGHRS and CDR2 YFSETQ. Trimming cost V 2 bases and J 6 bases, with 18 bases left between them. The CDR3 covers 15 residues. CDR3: CASSLKDIPYGEQYF. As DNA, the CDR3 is TGCGCCAGCAGCTTAAAGGATATCCCATATGGCGAGCAGTACTTC.

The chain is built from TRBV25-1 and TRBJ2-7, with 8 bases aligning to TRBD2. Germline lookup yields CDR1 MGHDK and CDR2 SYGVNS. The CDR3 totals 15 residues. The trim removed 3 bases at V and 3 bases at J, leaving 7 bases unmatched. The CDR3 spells CASSDQRELGYEQYF. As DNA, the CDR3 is TGTGCCAGCAGTGATCAGCGGGAGTTGGGCTACGAGCAGTACTTC.

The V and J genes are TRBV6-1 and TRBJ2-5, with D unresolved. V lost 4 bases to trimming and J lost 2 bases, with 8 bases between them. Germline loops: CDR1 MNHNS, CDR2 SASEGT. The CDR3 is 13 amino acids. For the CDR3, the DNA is TGTGCCAGCAGTGTCCCTAATCAAGAGACCCAGTACTTC. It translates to CASSVPNQETQYF.

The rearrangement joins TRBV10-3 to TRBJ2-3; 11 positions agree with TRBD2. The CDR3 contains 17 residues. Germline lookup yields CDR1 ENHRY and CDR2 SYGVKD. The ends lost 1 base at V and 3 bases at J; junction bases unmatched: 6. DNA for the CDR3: TGTGCCATCAGTGAGTGGGAGACTAGCGGGGAGACAGATACGCAGTATTTT. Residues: CAISEWETSGETDTQYF.

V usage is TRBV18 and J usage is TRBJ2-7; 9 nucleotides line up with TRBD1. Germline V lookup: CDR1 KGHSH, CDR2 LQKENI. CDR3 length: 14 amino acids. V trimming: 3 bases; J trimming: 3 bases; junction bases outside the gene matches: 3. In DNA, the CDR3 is TGTGCCAGCTCACCCCAGACAGGGGGCTACGAGCAGTACTTC. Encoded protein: CASSPQTGGYEQYF.

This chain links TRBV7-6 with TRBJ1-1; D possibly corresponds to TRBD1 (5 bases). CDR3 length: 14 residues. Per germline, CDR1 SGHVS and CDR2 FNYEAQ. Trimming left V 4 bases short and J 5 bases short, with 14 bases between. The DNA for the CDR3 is TGTGCCAGCAGCTCCCAATCGGGGGGAACTGAAGCTTTCTTT. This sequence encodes CASSSQSGGTEAFF.

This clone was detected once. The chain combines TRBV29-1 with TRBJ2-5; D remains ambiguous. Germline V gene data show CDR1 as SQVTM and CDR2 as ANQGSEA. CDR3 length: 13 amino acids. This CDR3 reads CGLGRSKQETQYF. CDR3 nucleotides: TGCGGCCTCGGACGGTCAAAACAAGAGACCCAGTACTTC.

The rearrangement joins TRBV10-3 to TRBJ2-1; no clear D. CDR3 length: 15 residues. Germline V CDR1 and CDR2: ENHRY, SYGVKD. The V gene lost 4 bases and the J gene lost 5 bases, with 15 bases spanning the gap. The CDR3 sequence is CAISARTDGNNEQFF. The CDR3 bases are TGTGCCATCAGTGCCCGAACGGACGGTAACAATGAGCAGTTCTTC.

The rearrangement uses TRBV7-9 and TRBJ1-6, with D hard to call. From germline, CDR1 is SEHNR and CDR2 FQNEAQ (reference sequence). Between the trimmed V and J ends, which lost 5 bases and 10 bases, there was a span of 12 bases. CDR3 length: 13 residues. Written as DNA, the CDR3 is TGTGCCAGCAGCGAGGCCGTGGGCTCACCCCTCCACTTT. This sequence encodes CASSEAVGSPLHF.

The CDR3 sequence is CASSLRSGGGQETQYF. The CDR3 DNA sequence: TGCGCCAGCAGCTTGAGGAGCGGGGGGGGTCAAGAGACCCAGTACTTC. This chain links TRBV5-1 with TRBJ2-5, with 10 bases identical to TRBD2. This CDR3 is built from 16 residues. Germline values: CDR1 SGHRS, CDR2 YFSETQ. Germline trimming cut 1 base from V and 2 bases from J; bases unmatched to any gene: 5.

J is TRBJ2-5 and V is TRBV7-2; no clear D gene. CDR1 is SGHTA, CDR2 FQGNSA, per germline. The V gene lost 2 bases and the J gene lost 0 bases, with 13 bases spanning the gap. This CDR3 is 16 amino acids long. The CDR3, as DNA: TGTGCCAGCAGCTTACCTGAGGCGTCGTACCAAGAGACCCAGTACTTC. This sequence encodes CASSLPEASYQETQYF. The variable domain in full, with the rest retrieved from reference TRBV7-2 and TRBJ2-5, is GAGVSQSPSNKVTEKGKDVELRCDPISGHTALYWYRQSLGQGLEFLIYFQGNSAPDKSGLPSDRFSAERTGGSVSTLTIQRTQQEDSAVYLCASSLPEASYQETQYFGPGTRLLVL.

CDR3 DNA sequence: TGTGCCATCAGTGGGGGGACAGGGAGAAACACCATATATTTT. This sequence encodes CAISGGTGRNTIYF. The rearrangement joins TRBV10-3 to TRBJ1-3; 9 nucleotides line up with TRBD1. Germline V gene data show CDR1 as ENHRY and CDR2 as SYGVKD. Losses at the gene ends were 4 bases for V and 5 bases for J; bases not matched to a gene: 3. The CDR3 is 14 amino acids.

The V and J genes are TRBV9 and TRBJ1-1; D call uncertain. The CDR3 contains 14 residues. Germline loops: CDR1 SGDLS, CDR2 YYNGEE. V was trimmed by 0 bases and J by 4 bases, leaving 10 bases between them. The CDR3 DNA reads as TGTGCCAGCAGCGTAGACCAGGCCACCACTGAAGCTTTCTTT. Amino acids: CASSVDQATTEAFF.

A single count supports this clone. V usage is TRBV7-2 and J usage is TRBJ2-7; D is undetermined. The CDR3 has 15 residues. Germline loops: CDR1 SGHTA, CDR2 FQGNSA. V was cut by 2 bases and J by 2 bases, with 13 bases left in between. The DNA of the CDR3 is TGTGCCAGCAGCTTAACGAGTATTGGAGCCTACGAGCAGTACTTC. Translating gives CASSLTSIGAYEQYF.

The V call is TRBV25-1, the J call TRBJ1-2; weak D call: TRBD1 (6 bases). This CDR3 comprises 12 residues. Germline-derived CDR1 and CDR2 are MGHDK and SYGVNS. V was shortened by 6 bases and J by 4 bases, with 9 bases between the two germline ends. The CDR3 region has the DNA TGTGCCAGCAGGGACAGTATCTATGGCTACACCTTC. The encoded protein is CASRDSIYGYTF.

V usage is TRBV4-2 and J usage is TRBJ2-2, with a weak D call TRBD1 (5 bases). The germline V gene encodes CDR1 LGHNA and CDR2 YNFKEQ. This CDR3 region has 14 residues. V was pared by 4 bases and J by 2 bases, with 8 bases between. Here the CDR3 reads CASSLGQNTGELFF. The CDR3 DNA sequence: TGTGCCAGCAGCCTTGGACAAAACACCGGGGAGCTGTTTTTT.

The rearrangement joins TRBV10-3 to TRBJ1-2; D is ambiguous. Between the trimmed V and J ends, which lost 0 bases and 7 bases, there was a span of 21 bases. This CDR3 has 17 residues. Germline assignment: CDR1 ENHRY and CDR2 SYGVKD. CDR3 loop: CAISESRDGREEGGYTF. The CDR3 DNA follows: TGTGCCATCAGTGAGTCGCGCGACGGACGGGAAGAAGGTGGCTACACCTTC.

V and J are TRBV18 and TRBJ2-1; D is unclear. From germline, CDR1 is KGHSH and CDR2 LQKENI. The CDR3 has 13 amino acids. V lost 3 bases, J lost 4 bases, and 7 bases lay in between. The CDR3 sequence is CASSPEIYNEQFF. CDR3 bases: TGTGCCAGCTCACCGGAGATATACAATGAGCAGTTCTTC.

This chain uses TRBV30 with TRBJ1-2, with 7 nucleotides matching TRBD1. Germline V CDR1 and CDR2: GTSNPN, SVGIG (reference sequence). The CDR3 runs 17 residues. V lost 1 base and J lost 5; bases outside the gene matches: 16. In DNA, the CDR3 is TGTGCCTGGAGTGGGGAGGGACGAGACAGGGTAATATATGGCTACACCTTC. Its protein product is CAWSGEGRDRVIYGYTF.

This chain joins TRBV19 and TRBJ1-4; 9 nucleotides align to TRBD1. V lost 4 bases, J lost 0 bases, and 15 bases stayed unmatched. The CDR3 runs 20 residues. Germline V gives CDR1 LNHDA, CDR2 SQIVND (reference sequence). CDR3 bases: TGTGCCAGTAGTAAATGGGGACAGGGAAGACCCGATCCAACTAATGAAAAACTGTTTTTT. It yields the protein CASSKWGQGRPDPTNEKLFF.

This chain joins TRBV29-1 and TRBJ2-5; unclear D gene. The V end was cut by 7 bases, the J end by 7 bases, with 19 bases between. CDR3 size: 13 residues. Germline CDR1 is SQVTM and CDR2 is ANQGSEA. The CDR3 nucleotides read TGCAGCGCCGAGTTCGGTCCCATCGGGACCCAGTACTTC. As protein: CSAEFGPIGTQYF.

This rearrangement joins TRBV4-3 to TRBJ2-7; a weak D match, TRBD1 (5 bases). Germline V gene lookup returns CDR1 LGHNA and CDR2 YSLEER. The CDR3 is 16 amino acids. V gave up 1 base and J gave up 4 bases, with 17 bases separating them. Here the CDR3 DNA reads TGCGCCAGCAGCCAAGGGGCAGGGTCCCCCGGTTACGAGCAGTACTTC. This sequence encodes CASSQGAGSPGYEQYF.

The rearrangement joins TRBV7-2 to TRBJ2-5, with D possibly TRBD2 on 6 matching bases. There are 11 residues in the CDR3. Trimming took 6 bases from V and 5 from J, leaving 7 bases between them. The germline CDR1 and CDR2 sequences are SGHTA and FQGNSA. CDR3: CASSAGETQYF. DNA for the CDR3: TGTGCCAGCAGTGCGGGGGAGACCCAGTACTTC.

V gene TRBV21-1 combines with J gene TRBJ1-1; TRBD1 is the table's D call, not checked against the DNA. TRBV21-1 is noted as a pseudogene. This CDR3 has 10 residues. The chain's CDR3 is CASSTPRTIF. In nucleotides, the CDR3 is TGTGCCAGCAGCACCCCCCGGACAATCTTT.

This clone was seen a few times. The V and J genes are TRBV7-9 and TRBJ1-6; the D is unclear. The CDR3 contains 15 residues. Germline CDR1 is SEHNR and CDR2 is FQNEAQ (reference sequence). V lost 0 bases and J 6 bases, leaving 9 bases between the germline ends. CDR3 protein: CASSLAQRPNSPLHF. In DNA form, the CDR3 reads TGTGCCAGCAGCTTAGCCCAGAGGCCTAATTCACCCCTCCACTTT.

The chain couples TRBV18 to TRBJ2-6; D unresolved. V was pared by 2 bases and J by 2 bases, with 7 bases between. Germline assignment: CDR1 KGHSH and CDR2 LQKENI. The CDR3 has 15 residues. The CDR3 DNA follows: TGTGCCAGCTCACCAAAAGGGACTGGGGCCAACGTCCTGACTTTC. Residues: CASSPKGTGANVLTF.

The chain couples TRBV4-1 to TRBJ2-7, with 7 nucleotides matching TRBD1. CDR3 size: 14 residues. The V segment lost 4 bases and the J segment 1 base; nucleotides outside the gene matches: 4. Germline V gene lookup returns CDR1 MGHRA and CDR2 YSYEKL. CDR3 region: CASSPRDSSYEQYF. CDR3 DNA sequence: TGCGCCAGCAGCCCCCGGGACAGTTCCTACGAGCAGTACTTC.

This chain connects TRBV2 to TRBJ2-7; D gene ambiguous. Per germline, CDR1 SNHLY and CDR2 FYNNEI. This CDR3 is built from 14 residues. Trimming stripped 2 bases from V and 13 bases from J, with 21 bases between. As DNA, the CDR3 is TGTGCCAGCAGTGAATTACGGTCTGGAACACTGCAATACTTC. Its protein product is CASSELRSGTLQYF.